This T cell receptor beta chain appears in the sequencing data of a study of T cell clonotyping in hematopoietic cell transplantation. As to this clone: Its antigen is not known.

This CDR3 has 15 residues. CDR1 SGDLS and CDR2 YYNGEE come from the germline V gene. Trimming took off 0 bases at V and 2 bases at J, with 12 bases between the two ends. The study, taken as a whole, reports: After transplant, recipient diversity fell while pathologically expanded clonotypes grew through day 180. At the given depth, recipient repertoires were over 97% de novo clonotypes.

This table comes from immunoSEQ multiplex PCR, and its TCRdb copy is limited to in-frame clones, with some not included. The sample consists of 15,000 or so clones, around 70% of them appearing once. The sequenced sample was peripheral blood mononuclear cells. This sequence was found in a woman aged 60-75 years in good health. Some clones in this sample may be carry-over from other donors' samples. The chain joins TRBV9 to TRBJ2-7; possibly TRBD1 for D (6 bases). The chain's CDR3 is CASSVAQGFPYEQYF. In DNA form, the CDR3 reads TGTGCCAGCAGCGTAGCTCAGGGGTTTCCCTACGAGCAGTACTTC.